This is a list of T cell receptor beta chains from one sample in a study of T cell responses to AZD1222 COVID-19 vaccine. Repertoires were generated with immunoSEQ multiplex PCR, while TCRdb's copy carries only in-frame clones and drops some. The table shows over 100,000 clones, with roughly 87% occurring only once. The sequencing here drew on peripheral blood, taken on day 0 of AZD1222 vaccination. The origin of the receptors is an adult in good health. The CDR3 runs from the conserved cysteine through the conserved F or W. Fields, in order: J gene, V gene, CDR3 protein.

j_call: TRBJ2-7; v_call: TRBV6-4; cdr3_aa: CASSEETGPTHEQYF
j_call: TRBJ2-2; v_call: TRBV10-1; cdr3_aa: CASSEGQLGELFF
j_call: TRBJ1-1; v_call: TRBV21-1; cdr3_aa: CASKAGNTEAFF
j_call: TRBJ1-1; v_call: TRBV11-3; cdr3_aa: CASSLGAGNTEAFF
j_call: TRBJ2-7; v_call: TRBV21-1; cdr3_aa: CASSSGGTMIYEQYF
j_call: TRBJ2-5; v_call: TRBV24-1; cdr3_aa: CATSGDRGDEETQYF
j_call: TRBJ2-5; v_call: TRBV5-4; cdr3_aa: CASRAASGNQETQYF
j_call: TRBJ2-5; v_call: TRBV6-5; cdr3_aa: CASSPETALETQYF
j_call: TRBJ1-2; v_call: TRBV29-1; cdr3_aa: CSAGGGSGGYTF
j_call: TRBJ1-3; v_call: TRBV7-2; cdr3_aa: CASSSDGQGGYSGNTIYF